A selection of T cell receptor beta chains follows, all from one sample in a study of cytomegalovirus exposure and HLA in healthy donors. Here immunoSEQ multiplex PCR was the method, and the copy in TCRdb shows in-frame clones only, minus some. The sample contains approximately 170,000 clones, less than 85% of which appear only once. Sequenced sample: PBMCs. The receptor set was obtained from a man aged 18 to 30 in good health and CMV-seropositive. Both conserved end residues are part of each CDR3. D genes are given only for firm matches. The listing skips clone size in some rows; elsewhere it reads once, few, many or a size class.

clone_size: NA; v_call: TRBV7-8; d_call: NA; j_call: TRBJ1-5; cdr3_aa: CASSLGRGNQPQHF; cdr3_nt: TGTGCCAGCAGCTTAGGCAGGGGCAATCAGCCCCAGCATTTT
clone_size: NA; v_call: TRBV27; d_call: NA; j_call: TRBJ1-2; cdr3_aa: CASSLRGGAGAIPSYGYTF; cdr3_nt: TGTGCCAGCAGTTTAAGGGGGGGGGCGGGTGCCATTCCTAGCTATGGCTACACCTTC
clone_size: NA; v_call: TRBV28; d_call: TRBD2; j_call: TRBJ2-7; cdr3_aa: CASTMGGSSYEQYF; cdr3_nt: TGTGCCAGCACCATGGGGGGGAGCTCCTACGAGCAGTACTTC
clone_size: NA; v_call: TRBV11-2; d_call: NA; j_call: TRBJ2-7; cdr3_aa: CASSTSRFGTYEQYF; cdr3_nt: TGTGCCAGCAGCACCTCGCGGTTCGGGACCTACGAGCAGTACTTC
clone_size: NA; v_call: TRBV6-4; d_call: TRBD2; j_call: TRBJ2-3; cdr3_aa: CASSMTSGSTDTQYF; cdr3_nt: TGTGCCAGCAGTATGACTAGCGGGAGCACAGATACGCAGTATTTT
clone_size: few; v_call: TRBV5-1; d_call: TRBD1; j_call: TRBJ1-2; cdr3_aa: CASSLRTGNGYTF; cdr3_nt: TGCGCCAGCAGCCTCAGGACAGGGAATGGCTACACCTTC
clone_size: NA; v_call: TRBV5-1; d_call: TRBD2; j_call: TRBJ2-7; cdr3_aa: CASSPGRGLLSYEQYF; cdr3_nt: TGCGCCAGCAGCCCCGGGCGGGGACTACTTAGCTACGAGCAGTACTTC
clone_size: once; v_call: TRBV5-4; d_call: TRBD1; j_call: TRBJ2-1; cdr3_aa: CASSLGQGMWQFF; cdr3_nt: TGTGCCAGCAGCTTGGGACAGGGGATGTGGCAGTTCTTC
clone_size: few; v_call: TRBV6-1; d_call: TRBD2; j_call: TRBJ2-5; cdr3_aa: CASSRLAGGQETQYF; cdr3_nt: TGTGCCAGCAGTCGACTAGCGGGGGGGCAAGAGACCCAGTACTTC
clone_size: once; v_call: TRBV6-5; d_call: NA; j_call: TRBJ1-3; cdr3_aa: CASSYALGNTIYF; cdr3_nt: TGTGCCAGCAGTTACGCGCTCGGAAACACCATATATTTT
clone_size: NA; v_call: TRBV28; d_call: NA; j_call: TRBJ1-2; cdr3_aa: CASTSPNYGYTF; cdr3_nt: TGTGCCAGCACCTCCCCTAACTATGGCTACACCTTC
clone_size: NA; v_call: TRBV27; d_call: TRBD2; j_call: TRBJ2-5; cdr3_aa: CASSVGTSGVQYF; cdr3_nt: TGTGCCAGCAGTGTCGGGACTAGCGGGGTACAGTACTTC
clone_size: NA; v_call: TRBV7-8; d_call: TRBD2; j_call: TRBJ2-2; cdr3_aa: CASTDWVAGDTGELFF; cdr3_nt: TGTGCCAGCACCGACTGGGTGGCGGGAGACACCGGGGAGCTGTTTTTT
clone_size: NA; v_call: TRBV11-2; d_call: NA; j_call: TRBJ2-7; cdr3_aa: CASSLKQAFGYEQYF; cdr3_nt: TGTGCCAGCAGCTTAAAACAGGCGTTTGGCTACGAGCAGTACTTC
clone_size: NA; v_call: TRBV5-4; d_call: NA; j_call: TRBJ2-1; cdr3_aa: CASSPLDGRGVDEQFF; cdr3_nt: TGTGCCAGCAGCCCGTTAGACGGCAGGGGGGTCGATGAGCAGTTCTTC
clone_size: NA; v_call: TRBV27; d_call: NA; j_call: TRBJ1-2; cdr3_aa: CATILRSGTLDGYTF; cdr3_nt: TGTGCCACCATACTCCGGAGCGGGACCCTAGATGGCTACACCTTC
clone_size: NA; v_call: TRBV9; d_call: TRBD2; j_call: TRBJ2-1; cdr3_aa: CASSPRSGGGNNEQFF; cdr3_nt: TGTGCCAGCAGCCCCAGGAGCGGGGGGGGGAACAATGAGCAGTTCTTC
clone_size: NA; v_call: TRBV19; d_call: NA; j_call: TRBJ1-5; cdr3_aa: CASSIGPGNQPQHF; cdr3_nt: TGTGCCAGTAGTATCGGTCCAGGGAATCAGCCCCAGCATTTT
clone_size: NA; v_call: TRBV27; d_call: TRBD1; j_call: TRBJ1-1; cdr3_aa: CASSSLGTENTEAFF; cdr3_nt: TGTGCCAGCAGTTCCCTAGGGACAGAGAACACTGAAGCTTTCTTT
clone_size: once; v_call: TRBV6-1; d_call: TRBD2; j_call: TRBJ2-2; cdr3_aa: CASSASKRGGTGELFF; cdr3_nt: TGTGCCAGCAGTGCTTCTAAGCGGGGGGGCACCGGGGAGCTGTTTTTT
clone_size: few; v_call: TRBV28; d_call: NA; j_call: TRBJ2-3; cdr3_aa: CASSTLGGGVDTQYF; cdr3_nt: TGTGCCAGCAGTACCCTAGGGGGGGGTGTGGATACGCAGTATTTT
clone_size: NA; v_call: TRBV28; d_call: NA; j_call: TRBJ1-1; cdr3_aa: CASSLSFGGEAFF; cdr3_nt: TGTGCCAGCAGTTTATCTTTTGGAGGTGAAGCTTTCTTT
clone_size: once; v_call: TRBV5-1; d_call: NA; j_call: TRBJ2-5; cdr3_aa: CASSLAQGGQETQYF; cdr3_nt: TGCGCCAGCAGCTTGGCCCAGGGGGGCCAAGAGACCCAGTACTTC
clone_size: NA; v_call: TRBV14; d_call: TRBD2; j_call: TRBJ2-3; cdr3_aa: CASSQNGTSGHHTQYF; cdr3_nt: TGTGCCAGCAGCCAAAACGGGACTAGCGGGCATCATACGCAGTATTTT
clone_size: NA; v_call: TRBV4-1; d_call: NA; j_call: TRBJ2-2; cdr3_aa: CASSHSGTGPTGELFF; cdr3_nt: TGCGCCAGCAGCCACTCCGGGACTGGACCTACCGGGGAGCTGTTTTTT
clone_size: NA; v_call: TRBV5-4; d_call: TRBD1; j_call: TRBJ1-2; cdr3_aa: CASSSPQGAEDYGYTF; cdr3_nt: TGTGCCAGCAGCTCGCCTCAGGGGGCGGAGGACTATGGCTACACCTTC
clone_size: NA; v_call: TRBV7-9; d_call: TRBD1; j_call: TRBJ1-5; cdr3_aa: CASSFGTADQPQHF; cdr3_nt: TGTGCCAGCAGCTTCGGGACAGCAGATCAGCCCCAGCATTTT
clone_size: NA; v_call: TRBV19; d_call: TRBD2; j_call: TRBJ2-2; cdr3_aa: CASNIAGGPGELFF; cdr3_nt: TGTGCCAGTAACATAGCGGGGGGGCCCGGGGAGCTGTTTTTT
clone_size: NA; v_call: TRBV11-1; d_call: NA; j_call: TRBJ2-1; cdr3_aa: CASSLHKYNEQFF; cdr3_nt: TGTGCCAGCAGCTTACACAAATACAATGAGCAGTTCTTC
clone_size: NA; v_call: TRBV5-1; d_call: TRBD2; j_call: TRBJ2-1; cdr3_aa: CASSLGLAGSYNEQFF; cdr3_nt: TGCGCCAGCAGCTTGGGGCTAGCGGGGAGTTACAATGAGCAGTTCTTC
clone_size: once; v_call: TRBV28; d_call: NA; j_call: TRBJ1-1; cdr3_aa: CASRVREGDTEAFF; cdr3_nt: TGTGCCAGCAGAGTAAGAGAGGGGGACACTGAAGCTTTCTTT
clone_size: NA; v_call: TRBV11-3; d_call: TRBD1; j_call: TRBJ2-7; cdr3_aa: CASSPRTGPYEQYF; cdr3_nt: TGTGCCAGCAGCCCGAGGACAGGACCCTACGAGCAGTACTTC
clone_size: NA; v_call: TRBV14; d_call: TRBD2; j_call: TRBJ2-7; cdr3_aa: CASSPGTSSYEQYF; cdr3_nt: TGTGCCAGCAGCCCCGGGACTAGCTCCTACGAGCAGTACTTC
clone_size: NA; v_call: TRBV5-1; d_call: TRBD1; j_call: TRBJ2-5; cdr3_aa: CASSLGVTGGMGETQYF; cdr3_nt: TGCGCCAGCAGCTTGGGAGTCACAGGGGGAATGGGAGAGACCCAGTACTTC
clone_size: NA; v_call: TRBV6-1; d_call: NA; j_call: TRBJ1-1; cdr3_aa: CASSEAPGVDAEAFF; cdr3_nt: TGTGCCAGCAGTGAAGCTCCAGGGGTGGACGCTGAAGCTTTCTTT
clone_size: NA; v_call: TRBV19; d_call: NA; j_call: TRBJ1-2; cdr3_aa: CASSMQGSYGYTF; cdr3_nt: TGTGCCAGTAGTATGCAGGGGTCCTATGGCTACACCTTC
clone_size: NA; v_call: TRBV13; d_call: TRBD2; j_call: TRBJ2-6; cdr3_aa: CASSPSGGEYSGANVLTF; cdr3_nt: TGTGCCAGCAGCCCGAGCGGGGGCGAGTATTCTGGGGCCAACGTCCTGACTTTC
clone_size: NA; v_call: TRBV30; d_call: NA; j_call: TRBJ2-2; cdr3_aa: CAWSVDSYTGELFF; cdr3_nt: TGTGCCTGGAGTGTTGACAGCTACACCGGGGAGCTGTTTTTT
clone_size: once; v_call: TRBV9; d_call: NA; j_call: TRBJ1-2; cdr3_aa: CASSGGGDYGYTF; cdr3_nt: TGTGCCAGCAGCGGTGGGGGGGACTATGGCTACACCTTC
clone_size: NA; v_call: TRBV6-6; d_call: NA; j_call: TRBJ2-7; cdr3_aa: CASSLAPTNEQYF; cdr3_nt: TGTGCCAGCAGTTTGGCCCCCACCAACGAGCAGTACTTC
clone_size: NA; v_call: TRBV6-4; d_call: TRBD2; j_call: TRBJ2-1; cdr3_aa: CASSQAGGSYNEQFF; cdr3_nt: TGTGCCAGCAGCCAAGCGGGAGGCTCCTACAATGAGCAGTTCTTC
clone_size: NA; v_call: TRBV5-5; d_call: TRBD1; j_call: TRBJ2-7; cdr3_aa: CASSPWTGPDEQYF; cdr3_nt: TGTGCCAGCAGCCCCTGGACAGGGCCGGACGAGCAGTACTTC
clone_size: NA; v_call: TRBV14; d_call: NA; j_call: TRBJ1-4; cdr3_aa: CASSQDLVQPNELFF; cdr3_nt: TGTGCCAGCAGCCAAGATCTCGTACAGCCCAACGAACTGTTTTTT
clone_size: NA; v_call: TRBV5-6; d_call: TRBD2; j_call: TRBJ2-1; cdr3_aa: CASSLSTSGSYNEQFF; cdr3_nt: TGTGCCAGCAGCTTGAGTACTAGCGGCTCCTACAATGAGCAGTTCTTC
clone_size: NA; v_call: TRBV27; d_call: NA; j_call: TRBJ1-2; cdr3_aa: CASSFGLGGSGYTF; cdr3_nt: TGTGCCAGCAGTTTCGGGTTGGGGGGGTCTGGCTACACCTTC
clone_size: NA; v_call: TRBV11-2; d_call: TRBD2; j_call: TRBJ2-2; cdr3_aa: CASSFSSGFNTGELFF; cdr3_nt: TGTGCCAGCAGCTTTTCTAGCGGCTTTAACACCGGGGAGCTGTTTTTT
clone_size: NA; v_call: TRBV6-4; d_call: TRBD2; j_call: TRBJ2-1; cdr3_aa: CASRREAGYNEQFF; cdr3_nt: TGTGCCAGCAGGCGGGAGGCGGGCTACAATGAGCAGTTCTTC
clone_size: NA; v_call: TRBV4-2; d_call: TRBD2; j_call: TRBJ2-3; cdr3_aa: CASSQGISSGRYYSSTDTQYF; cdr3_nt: TGTGCCAGCAGCCAAGGAATTTCTAGCGGGAGGTATTACTCTAGCACAGATACGCAGTATTTT
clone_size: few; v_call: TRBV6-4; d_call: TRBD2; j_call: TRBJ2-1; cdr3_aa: CASSDLRTSGEQFF; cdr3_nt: TGTGCCAGCAGTGACCTTAGGACTAGCGGTGAGCAGTTCTTC
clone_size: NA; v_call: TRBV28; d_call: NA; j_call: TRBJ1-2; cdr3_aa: CASTPRDYGYTF; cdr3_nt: TGTGCCAGCACCCCTCGGGACTATGGCTACACCTTC
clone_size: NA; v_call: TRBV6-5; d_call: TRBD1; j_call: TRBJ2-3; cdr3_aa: CASSHTGGRSDTQYF; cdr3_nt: TGTGCCAGCAGTCATACAGGGGGAAGATCAGATACGCAGTATTTT
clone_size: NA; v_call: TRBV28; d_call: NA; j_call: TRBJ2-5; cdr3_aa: CASSIGGESQETQYF; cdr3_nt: TGTGCCAGCAGTATAGGGGGGGAATCCCAAGAGACCCAGTACTTC
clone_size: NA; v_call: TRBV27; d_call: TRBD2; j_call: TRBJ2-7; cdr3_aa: CASSLRLASAYEQYF; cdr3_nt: TGTGCCAGCAGCCTCAGACTAGCGTCCGCCTACGAGCAGTACTTC
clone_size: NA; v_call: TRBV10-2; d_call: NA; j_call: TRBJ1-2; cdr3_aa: CASSDRNYGYTF; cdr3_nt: TGCGCCAGCAGTGACCGTAACTATGGCTACACCTTC
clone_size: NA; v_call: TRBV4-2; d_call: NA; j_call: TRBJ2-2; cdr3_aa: CAGGGGQVTGELFF; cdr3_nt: TGTGCCGGAGGGGGGGGGCAGGTCACCGGGGAGCTGTTTTTT
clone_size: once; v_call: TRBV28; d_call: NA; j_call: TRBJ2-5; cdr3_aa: CASSFIGLRGKETQYF; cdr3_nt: TGTGCCAGCAGTTTTATCGGACTAAGGGGTAAAGAGACCCAGTACTTC
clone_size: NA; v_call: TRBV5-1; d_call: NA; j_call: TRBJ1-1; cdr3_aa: CASSLAITTVNTEAFF; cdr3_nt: TGCGCCAGCAGCTTGGCCATTACGACAGTGAATACTGAAGCTTTCTTT
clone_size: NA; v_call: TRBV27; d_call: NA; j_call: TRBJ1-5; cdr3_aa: CASSTPNQPQHF; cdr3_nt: TGTGCCAGCAGTACACCAAATCAGCCCCAGCATTTT
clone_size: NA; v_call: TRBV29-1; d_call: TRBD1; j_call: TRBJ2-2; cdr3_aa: CSVRQGGDTGELFF; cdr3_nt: TGCAGCGTGAGACAGGGGGGTGACACCGGGGAGCTGTTTTTT